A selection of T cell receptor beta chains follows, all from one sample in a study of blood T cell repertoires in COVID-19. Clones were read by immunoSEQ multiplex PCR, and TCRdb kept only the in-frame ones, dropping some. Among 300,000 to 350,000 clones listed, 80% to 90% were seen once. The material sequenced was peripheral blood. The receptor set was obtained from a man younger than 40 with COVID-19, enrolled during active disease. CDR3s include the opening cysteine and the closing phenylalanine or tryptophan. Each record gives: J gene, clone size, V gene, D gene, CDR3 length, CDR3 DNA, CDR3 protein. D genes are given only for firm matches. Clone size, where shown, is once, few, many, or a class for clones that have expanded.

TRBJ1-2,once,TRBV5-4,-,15,TGTGCCAGCAGCTTACAATGGTACACTAACTATGGCTACACCTTC,CASSLQWYTNYGYTF
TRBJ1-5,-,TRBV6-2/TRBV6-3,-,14,TGTGCCAGCAGTTACGTGTATAGCAATCAGCCCCAGCATTTT,CASSYVYSNQPQHF
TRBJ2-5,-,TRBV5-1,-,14,TGCGCCAGCAGCTTGGACGTCAGGGAAGAGACCCAGTACTTC,CASSLDVREETQYF
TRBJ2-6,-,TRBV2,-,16,TGTGCCAGCCACCGAGCGGCGAGCTCTGGGGCCAACGTCCTGACTTTC,CASHRAASSGANVLTF
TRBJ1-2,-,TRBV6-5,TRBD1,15,TGTGCCAGCAGTCCCTCGACAGGGGGCGCAGGTGGCTACACCTTC,CASSPSTGGAGGYTF
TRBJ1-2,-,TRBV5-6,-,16,TGTGCCAGCAGCTTGTATCCTAGTCGGAGTAACTATGGCTACACCTTC,CASSLYPSRSNYGYTF
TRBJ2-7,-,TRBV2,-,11,TGTGCCAGCAGTGAACGGGGCGAGCAGTACTTC,CASSERGEQYF
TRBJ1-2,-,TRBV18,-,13,TGTGCCAGCTCACCGAGCGGGTCCTATGGCTACACCTTC,CASSPSGSYGYTF
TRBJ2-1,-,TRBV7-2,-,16,TGTGCCAGCAGCTTATGGCAGGGCGCTCATGACAATGAGCAGTTCTTC,CASSLWQGAHDNEQFF
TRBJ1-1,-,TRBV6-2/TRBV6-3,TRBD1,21,TGTGCCAGCAGTTACCTTAATACAGGGGGCCCCTTCTACTTCATGAACACTGAAGCTTTCTTT,CASSYLNTGGPFYFMNTEAFF
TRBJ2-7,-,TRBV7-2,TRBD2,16,TGTGCCAGCAGCCACGGTAGCGGGATACCAGGAACCGAGCAGTACTTC,CASSHGSGIPGTEQYF
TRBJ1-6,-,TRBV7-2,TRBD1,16,TGTGCCAGCAGCCCTCCGGACAGGGGGTGGAATTCACCCCTCCACTTT,CASSPPDRGWNSPLHF
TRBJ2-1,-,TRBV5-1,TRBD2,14,TGCGCCAGCAGCCCGGGGGGGTCCTACAATGAGCAGTTCTTC,CASSPGGSYNEQFF
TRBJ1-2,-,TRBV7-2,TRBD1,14,TGTGCCAGCAGCTTCACAGGGGGCGCCCGGGGCTACACCTTC,CASSFTGGARGYTF
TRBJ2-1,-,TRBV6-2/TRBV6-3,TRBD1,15,TGTGCCAGCAGTGACAGGGGGCGTTCCTACAATGAGCAGTTCTTC,CASSDRGRSYNEQFF
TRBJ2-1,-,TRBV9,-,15,TGTGCCAGCAGCGTTAGCGCTAGCTCCTACAATGAGCAGTTCTTC,CASSVSASSYNEQFF